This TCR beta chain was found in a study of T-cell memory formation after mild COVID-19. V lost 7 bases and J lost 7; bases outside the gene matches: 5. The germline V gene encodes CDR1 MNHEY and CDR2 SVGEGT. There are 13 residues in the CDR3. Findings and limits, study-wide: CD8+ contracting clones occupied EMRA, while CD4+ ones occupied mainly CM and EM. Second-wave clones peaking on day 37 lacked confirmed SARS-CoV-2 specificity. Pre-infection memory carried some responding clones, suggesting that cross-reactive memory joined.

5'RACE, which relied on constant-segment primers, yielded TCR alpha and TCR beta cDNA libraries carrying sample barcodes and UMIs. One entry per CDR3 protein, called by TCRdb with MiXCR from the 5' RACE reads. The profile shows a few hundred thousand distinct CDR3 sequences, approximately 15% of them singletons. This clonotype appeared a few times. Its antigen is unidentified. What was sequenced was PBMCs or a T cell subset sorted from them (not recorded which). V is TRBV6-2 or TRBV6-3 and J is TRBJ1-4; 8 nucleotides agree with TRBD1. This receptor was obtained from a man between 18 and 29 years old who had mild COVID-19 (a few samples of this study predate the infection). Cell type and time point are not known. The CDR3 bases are TGTGCCAGCAAGGACAGGGCTTTTGAAAAACTGTTTTTT. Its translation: CASKDRAFEKLFF.